This T cell receptor (beta chain) comes out of a study of T cells in Graves' hyperthyroidism and ophthalmopathy. On the study more broadly: Blood was drawn when the patient was first diagnosed and still untreated. General study points: With a median lead of roughly 6.2 months before onset, the model predicted ophthalmopathy.

Trimming took off 4 bases at V and 5 bases at J, with 8 bases between the two ends. This CDR3 is built from 13 residues. The V gene's germline CDR1 is KGHSH and CDR2 LQKENI. Absent ophthalmopathy progression within 18 months defined stable Graves' hyperthyroidism. Patients aged 18 to 65 had newly diagnosed hyperthyroidism that had lasted under 2 months. With regard to this clonotype: Its antigen is currently unknown.

TCR beta CDR3 regions were amplified from RNA. Carried out on the TCR CDR3, a first-round RT-PCR used the HTBI primer set. Using its own MiXCR run on the multiplex PCR reads, TCRdb lists one record per CDR3 protein. The sample lists about 740,000 distinct CDR3 sequences; 14% were seen once. Material for sequencing was blood. The V call is TRBV18, the J call TRBJ1-4; D is undetermined. The clonotype comes from a woman in her late teens or twenties with Graves' hyperthyroidism. This CDR3 reads CASSQIGNEKLFF. The CDR3 nucleotides are TGTGCCAGCTCACAGATAGGGAATGAAAAACTGTTTTTT. The whole variable domain, remainder taken from reference TRBV18 and TRBJ1-4, is NAGVMQNPRHLVRRRGQEARLRCSPMKGHSHVYWYRQLPEEGLKFMVYLQKENIIDESGMPKERFSAEFPKEGPSILRIQQVVRGDSAAYFCASSQIGNEKLFFGSGTQLSVL.